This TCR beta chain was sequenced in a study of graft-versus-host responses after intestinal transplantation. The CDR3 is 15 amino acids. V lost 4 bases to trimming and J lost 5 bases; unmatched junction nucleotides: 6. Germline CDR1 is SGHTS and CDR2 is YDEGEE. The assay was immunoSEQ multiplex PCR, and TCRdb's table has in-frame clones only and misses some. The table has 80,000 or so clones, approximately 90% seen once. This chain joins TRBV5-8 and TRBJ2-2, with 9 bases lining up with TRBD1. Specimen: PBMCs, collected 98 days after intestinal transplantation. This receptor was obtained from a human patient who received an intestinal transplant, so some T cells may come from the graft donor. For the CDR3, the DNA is TGTGCCAGCAGCGGAACCGGGACAGGGACCGGGGAGCTGTTTTTT. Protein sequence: CASSGTGTGTGELFF.